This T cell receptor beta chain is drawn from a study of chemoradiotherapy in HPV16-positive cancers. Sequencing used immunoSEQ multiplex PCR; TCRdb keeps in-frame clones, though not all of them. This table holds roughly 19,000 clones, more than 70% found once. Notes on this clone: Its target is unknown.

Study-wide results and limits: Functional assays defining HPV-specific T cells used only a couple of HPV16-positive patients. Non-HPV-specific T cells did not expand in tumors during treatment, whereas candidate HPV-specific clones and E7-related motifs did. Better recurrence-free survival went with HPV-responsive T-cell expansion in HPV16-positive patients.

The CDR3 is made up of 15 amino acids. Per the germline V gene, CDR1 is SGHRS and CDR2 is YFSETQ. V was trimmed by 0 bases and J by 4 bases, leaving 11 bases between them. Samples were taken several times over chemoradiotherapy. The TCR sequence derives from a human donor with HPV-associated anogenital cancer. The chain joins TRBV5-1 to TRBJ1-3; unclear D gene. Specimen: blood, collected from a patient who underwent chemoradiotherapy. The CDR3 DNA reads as TGCGCCAGCAGCTTGGGGAGTCTCAGGGGAAACACCATATATTTT. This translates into CASSLGSLRGNTIYF.